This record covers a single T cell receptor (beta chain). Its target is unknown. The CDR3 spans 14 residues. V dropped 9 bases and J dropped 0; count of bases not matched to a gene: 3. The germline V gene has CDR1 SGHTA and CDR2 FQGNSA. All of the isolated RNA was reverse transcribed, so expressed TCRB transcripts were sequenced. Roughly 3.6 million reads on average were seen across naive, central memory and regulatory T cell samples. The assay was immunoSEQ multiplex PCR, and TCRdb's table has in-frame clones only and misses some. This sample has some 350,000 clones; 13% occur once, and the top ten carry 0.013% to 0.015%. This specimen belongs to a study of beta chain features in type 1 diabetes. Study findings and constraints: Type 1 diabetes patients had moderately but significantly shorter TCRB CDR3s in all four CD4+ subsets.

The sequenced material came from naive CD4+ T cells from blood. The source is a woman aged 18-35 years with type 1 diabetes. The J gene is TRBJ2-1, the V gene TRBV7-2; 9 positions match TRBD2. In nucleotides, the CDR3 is TGTGCCAGTTCTAGCGGGACCTCCTACAATGAGCAGTTCTTC. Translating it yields CASSSGTSYNEQFF.